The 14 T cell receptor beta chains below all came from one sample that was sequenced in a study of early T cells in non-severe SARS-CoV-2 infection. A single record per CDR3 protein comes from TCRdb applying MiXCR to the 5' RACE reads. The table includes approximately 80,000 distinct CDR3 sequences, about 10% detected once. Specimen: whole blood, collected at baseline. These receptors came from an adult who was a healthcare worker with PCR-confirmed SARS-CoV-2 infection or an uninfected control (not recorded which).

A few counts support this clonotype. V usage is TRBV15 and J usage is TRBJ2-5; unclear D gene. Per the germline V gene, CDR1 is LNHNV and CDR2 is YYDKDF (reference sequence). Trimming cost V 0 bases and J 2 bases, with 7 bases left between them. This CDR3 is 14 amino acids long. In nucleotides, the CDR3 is TGTGCCACCAGCAGAGAGGGGTGGCAAGAGACCCAGTACTTC. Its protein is CATSREGWQETQYF.

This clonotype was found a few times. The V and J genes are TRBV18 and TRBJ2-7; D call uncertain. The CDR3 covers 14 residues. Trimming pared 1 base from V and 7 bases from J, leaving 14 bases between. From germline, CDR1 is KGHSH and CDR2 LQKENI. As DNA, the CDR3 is TGTGCCAGCTCACCACGTCAAAGGGAAAGAGAGCAGTACTTC. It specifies CASSPRQREREQYF.

CDR3 amino acids: CANRGNTEAFF. The DNA for the CDR3 is TGTGCCAACAGGGGTAACACTGAAGCTTTCTTT. The rearrangement links TRBV21-1 to TRBJ1-1. TRBV21-1 is reported as a pseudogene. The CDR3 consists of 11 residues.

Here the CDR3 DNA reads TGCGCCAGCAGCCCTGACGGCCCGGGGAATTCACCCCTCCACTTT. Protein sequence: CASSPDGPGNSPLHF. The chain recombines TRBV5-1 with TRBJ1-6; D not certain. This CDR3 region has 15 residues. The germline CDR1 and CDR2 sequences are SGHRS and YFSETQ. Trimming removed 4 bases from V and 7 bases from J, with 15 bases in between.

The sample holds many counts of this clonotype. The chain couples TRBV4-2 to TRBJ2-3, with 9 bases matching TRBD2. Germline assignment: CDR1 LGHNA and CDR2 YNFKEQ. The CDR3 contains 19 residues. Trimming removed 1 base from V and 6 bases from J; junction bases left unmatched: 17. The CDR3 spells CASSQGVPAGGLMMDTQYF. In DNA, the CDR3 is TGTGCCAGCAGCCAAGGTGTCCCAGCGGGGGGTCTGATGATGGATACGCAGTATTTT.

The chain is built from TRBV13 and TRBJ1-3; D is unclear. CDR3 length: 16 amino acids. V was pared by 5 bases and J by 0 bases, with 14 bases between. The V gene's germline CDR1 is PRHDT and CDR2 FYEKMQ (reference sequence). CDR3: CASSPTGPSSGNTIYF. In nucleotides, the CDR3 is TGTGCCAGCAGCCCGACCGGACCCAGCTCTGGAAACACCATATATTTT.

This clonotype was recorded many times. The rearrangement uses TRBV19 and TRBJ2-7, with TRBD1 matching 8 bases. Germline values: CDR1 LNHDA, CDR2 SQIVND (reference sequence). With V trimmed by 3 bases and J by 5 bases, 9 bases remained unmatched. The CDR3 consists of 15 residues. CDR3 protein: CASSIDRDRRNEQYF. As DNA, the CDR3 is TGTGCCAGTAGTATCGACCGGGACAGGAGGAACGAGCAGTACTTC.

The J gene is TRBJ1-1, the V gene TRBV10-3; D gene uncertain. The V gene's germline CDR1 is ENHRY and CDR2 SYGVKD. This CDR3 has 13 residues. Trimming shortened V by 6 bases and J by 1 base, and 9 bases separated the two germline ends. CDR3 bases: TGTGCCATCAGCTCCACAACGAACACTGAAGCTTTCTTT. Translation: CAISSTTNTEAFF.

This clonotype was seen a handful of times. The CDR3 loop is CSVGKGGAYNEQFF. Written as DNA, the CDR3 is TGCAGCGTTGGAAAAGGGGGCGCGTACAATGAGCAGTTCTTC. The J gene is TRBJ2-1, the V gene TRBV29-1, with 7 nucleotides matching TRBD1. This CDR3 comprises 14 residues. The V segment lost 4 bases and the J segment 4 bases; nucleotides outside the gene matches: 7. The germline V gene encodes CDR1 SQVTM and CDR2 ANQGSEA.

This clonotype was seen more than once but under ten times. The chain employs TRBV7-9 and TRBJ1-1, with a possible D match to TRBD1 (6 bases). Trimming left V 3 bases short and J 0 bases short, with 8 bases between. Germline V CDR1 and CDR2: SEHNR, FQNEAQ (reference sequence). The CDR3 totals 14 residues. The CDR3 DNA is TGTGCCAGCAGCTTCACAGGGTTGAACACTGAAGCTTTCTTT. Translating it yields CASSFTGLNTEAFF.

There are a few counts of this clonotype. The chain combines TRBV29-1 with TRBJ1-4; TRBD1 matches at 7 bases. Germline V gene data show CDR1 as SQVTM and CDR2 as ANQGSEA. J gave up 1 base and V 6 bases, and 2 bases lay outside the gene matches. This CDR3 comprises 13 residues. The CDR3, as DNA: TGCAGCGTCTACAGGGGAACTAATGAAAAACTGTTTTTT. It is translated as CSVYRGTNEKLFF.

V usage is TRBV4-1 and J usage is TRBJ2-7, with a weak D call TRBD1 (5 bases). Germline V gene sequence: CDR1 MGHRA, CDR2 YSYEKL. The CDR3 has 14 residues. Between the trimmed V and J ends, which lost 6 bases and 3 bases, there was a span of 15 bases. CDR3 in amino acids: CASSHSMTVYEQYF. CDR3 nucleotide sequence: TGCGCCAGCAGTCATTCGATGACAGTCTACGAGCAGTACTTC.

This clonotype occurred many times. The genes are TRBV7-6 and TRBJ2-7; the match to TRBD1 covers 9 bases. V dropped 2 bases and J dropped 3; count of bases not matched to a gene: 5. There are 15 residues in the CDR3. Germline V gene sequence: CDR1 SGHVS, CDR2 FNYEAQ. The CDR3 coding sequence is TGTGCCAGCAGCTTACGGTTGGGACAGGGCTACGAGCAGTACTTC. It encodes CASSLRLGQGYEQYF.

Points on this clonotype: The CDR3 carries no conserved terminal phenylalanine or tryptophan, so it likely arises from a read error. CDR3 loop: CASRTPGLTGPRRFDGYTL. The CDR3 bases are TGTGCCAGTAGGACCCCGGGATTGACAGGCCCCAGGAGATTTGATGGCTACACCCTC. This chain joins TRBV19 and TRBJ1-2; maybe TRBD1 (6 bases). The V and J ends lost 6 bases and 6 bases respectively, with 32 bases between them. There are 19 residues in the CDR3. Germline CDR1 LNHDA, CDR2 SQIVND (reference sequence).